The 11 T cell receptor beta chains below come from one sample, sequenced in a study of human T cells and chemical hapten exposure. From the RACE reads, TCRdb called clonotypes with MiXCR, one entry per CDR3 protein. The sample lists over 85,000 distinct CDR3 sequences; less than 14% were seen once. Noted time point: pre-sensitization, week 0. Regarding treatment: therapeutic diphenylcyclopropenone sensitization with weekly scalp DPC. The source was whole blood, collected in connection with sensitization to the hapten diphenylcyclopropenone (DPC). Receptors originate from a woman aged 55-75 years with alopecia areata. Some clones in this sample may be carry-over from other donors' samples.

The sample holds a few counts of this clonotype. This CDR3 is CSASSGAALSDTQYF. CDR3 nucleotides: TGCAGTGCTAGTTCCGGGGCGGCCCTGTCAGATACGCAGTATTTT. This chain joins TRBV20-1 and TRBJ2-3; the D call may be TRBD1 or TRBD2 (5 bases each). The CDR3 is 15 amino acids. Germline CDR1 reads DFQATT; CDR2 reads SNEGSKA (reference sequence). V shed 3 bases and J shed 4 bases, with 17 bases lying between them.

This clonotype was recorded many times. J is TRBJ1-1 and V is TRBV18, with 7 positions matching TRBD1. V shed 3 bases, J shed 6 bases, and the junction held 10 bases outside the gene matches. This CDR3 is built from 15 residues. Germline CDR1 reads KGHSH; CDR2 reads LQKENI. CDR3 loop: CASSPRQGGIAEAFF. The CDR3 region has the DNA TGTGCCAGCTCACCCCGACAGGGAGGAATCGCTGAAGCTTTCTTT.

This clonotype turned up a few times. This chain links TRBV6-5 with TRBJ2-2; D gene unclear. Trimming cost V 0 bases and J 0 bases, with 8 bases left between them. Per the germline V gene, CDR1 is MNHEY and CDR2 is SVGAGI. CDR3 length equals 16 residues. The CDR3 coding sequence is TGTGCCAGCAGTTACTCGGTCAGCGCGAACACCGGGGAGCTGTTTTTT. It specifies CASSYSVSANTGELFF.

This clonotype was seen only a few times. This chain uses TRBV29-1 with TRBJ2-3; D is unresolved. There are 14 residues in the CDR3. Germline V lookup: CDR1 SQVTM, CDR2 ANQGSEA. The V end lost 5 bases, the J end lost 3 bases, and 15 bases lay between the germline ends. In nucleotides, the CDR3 is TGCAGCGTTCGGTCCGGGTCCGGAACAGATACGCAGTATTTT. It yields the protein CSVRSGSGTDTQYF.

This clonotype was seen a handful of times. J is TRBJ2-1 and V is TRBV20-1, with TRBD1 matching 7 bases. This CDR3 contains 15 residues. The V segment lost 0 bases and the J segment 1 base; nucleotides outside the gene matches: 3. Germline CDR1 is DFQATT and CDR2 is SNEGSKA (reference sequence). The CDR3 DNA reads TGCAGTGCTAGAGAGACCAGGGGGTCCTACAATGAGCAGTTCTTC. Its translation is CSARETRGSYNEQFF.

This clonotype was observed many times. The chain couples TRBV7-3 to TRBJ2-3, with 8 nucleotides matching TRBD1. V shed 5 bases and J 3 bases; nucleotides not matched to a gene: 7. Germline loops: CDR1 SGHTA, CDR2 FQGTGA. The length of the CDR3 is 15 residues. Here the CDR3 reads CASSPYTGGTDTQYF. In nucleotides, the CDR3 is TGTGCCAGCAGCCCGTATACAGGGGGGACAGATACGCAGTATTTT.

This clonotype was detected only a few times. This chain joins TRBV7-2 and TRBJ1-6, with 8 positions matching TRBD1. V shed 8 bases and J 5 bases; nucleotides not matched to a gene: 2. CDR1 SGHTA and CDR2 FQGNSA come from the germline V gene. The CDR3 length is 13 residues. The DNA for the CDR3 is TGTGCCAGCGGGACAGGACATAATTCACCCCTCCACTTT. Its protein product is CASGTGHNSPLHF.

The rearrangement links TRBV20-1 to TRBJ2-3, with 8 bases that match TRBD2. CDR3 length: 16 amino acids. Germline V CDR1 and CDR2: DFQATT, SNEGSKA (reference sequence). V shed 6 bases, J shed 0 bases, and the junction held 11 bases outside the gene matches. The CDR3 bases are TGCAGTGCGAGACGTTGGAGCGGGGGTAGCACAGATACGCAGTATTTT. Translated, it gives CSARRWSGGSTDTQYF.

This clonotype has more than one count but fewer than ten. The chain has TRBV2 and TRBJ2-1; 8 positions agree with TRBD2. The germline CDR1 and CDR2 sequences are SNHLY and FYNNEI. Trimming at V came to 7 bases and at J to 7 bases, leaving 15 bases not matched to a gene. The CDR3 length is 16 residues. The CDR3 spells CASMRTSNREANEQFF. Here the CDR3 DNA reads TGTGCCAGCATGAGGACTAGCAATCGCGAGGCGAATGAGCAGTTCTTC.

This clonotype was seen many times. V usage is TRBV7-8 and J usage is TRBJ1-1; unclear D gene. Trimming took 1 base from V and 7 from J, leaving 7 bases between them. The CDR3 loop spans 12 amino acids. CDR1 SGHVS and CDR2 FQNEAQ come from the germline V gene. The CDR3 DNA sequence: TGTGCCAGCAGCTTAGGGGCTCGTGAAGCTTTCTTT. Protein: CASSLGAREAFF.

In this sample, this clonotype turned up a few times. The rearrangement links TRBV5-1 to TRBJ2-1, with 10 bases that match TRBD2. V gave up 6 bases and J gave up 16 bases; unmatched junction bases: 10. The CDR3 extends over 12 amino acids. Germline loops: CDR1 SGHRS, CDR2 YFSETQ. The CDR3 loop reads CASTDTSGVIFF. CDR3 in DNA: TGCGCCAGCACCGACACTAGCGGGGTTATATTCTTC.